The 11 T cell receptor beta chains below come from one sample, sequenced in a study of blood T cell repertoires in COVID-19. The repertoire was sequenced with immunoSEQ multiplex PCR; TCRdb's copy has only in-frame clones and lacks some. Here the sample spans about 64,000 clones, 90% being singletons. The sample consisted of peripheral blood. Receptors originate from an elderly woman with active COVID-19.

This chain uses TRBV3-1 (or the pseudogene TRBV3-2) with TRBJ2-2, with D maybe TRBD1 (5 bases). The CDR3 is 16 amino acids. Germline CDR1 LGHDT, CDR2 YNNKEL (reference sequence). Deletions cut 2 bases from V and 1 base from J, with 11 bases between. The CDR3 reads CASSQSRQRNTGELFF. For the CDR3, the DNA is TGTGCCAGCAGCCAATCGAGACAGAGGAACACCGGGGAGCTGTTTTTT.

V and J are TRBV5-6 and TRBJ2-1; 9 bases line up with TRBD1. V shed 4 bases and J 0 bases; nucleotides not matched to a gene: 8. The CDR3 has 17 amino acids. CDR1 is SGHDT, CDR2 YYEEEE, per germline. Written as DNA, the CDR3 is TGTGCCAGCAGCCACTCTTTGACAGGGGGCTCCTACAATGAGCAGTTCTTC. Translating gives CASSHSLTGGSYNEQFF.

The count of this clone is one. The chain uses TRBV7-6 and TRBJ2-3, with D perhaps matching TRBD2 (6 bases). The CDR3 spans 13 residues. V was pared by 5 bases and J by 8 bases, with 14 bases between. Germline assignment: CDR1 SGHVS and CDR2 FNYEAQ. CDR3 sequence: CASSAGGLGTQYF. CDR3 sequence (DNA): TGTGCCAGCAGCGCCGGGGGTCTTGGTACGCAGTATTTT.

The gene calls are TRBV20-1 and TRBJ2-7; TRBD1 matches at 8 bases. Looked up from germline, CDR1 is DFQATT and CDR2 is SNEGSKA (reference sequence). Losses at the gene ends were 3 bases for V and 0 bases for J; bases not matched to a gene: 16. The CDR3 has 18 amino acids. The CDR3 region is CSASAFGQGAEFSYEQYF. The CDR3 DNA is TGCAGTGCTAGTGCGTTCGGGCAGGGGGCAGAGTTCTCCTACGAGCAGTACTTC.

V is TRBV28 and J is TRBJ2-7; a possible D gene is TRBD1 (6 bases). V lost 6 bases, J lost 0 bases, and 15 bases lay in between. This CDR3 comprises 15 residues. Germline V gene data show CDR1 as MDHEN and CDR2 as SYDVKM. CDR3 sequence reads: CASRTRGGSSYEQYF. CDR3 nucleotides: TGTGCCAGCAGGACCCGAGGGGGTTCCTCCTACGAGCAGTACTTC.

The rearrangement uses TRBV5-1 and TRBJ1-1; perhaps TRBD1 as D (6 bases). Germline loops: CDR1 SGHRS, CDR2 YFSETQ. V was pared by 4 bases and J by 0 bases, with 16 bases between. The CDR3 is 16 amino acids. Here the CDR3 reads CASSPPGGTMNTEAFF. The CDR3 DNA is TGCGCCAGCAGCCCCCCTGGGGGCACCATGAACACTGAAGCTTTCTTT.

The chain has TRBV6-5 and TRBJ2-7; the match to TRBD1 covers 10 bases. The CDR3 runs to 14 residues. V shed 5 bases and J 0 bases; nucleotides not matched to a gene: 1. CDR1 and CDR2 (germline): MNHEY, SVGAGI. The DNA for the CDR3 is TGTGCCAGCAGTCGACAGGGGGCCTCCTACGAGCAGTACTTC. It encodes CASSRQGASYEQYF.

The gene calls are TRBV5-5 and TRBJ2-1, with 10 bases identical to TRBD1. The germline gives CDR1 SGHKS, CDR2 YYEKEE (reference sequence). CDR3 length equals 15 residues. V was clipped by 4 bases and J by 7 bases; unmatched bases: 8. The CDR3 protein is CASSRDRGQLNEQFF. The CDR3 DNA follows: TGTGCCAGCAGCCGCGACAGGGGGCAGTTGAATGAGCAGTTCTTC. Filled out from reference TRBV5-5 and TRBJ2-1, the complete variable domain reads DAGVTQSPTHLIKTRGQQVTLRCSPISGHKSVSWYQQVLGQGPQFIFQYYEKEERGRGNFPDRFSARQFPNYSSELNVNALLLGDSALYLCASSRDRGQLNEQFFGPGTRLTVL.

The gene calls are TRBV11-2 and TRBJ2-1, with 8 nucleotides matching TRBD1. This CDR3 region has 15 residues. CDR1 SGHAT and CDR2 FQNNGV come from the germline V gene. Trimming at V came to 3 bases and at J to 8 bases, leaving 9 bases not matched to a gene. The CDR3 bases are TGTGCCAGCAGCTTTCTCGGGACAGGCCGGCATGAGCAGTTCTTC. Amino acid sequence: CASSFLGTGRHEQFF.

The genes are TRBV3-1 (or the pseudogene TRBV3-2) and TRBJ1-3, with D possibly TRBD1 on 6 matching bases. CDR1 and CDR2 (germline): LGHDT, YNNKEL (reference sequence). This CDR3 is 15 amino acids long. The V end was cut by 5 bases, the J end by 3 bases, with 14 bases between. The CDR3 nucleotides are TGTGCCAGCAGCACTGTGGGACACATTGGAAACACCATATATTTT. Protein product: CASSTVGHIGNTIYF.

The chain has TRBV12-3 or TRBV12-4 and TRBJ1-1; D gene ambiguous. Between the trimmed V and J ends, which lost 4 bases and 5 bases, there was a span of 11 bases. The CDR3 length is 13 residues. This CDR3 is CASSSGGRTEAFF. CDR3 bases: TGTGCCAGCAGTTCCGGTGGGAGGACTGAAGCTTTCTTT.